The present T cell receptor beta chain was sequenced within a study of T-cell memory formation after mild COVID-19. At least ten counts were recorded for this clonotype. The CDR3 contains 15 residues. V was pared by 4 bases and J by 2 bases, with 8 bases of the junction left unmatched. CDR1 and CDR2 from the germline V gene are SGDLS and YYNGEE. TCRdb called the 5' RACE reads again in MiXCR, with one record for every CDR3 protein. The table includes some 280,000 distinct CDR3 sequences, 16% detected once. Sequences were obtained from PBMCs or a T cell subset sorted from them (not recorded which). This rearrangement joins TRBV9 to TRBJ1-1, with 7 bases fitting TRBD1. The sequence was collected from a man younger than 35 who had mild COVID-19 (a few samples of this study predate the infection). Cell type and time point are not known. The CDR3 sequence: CASSPRDRLNTEAFF. Here the CDR3 DNA reads TGTGCCAGCAGCCCCCGGGACAGACTAAACACTGAAGCTTTCTTT.